This entry concerns a single T cell receptor (beta chain). The data are from a study of shared clonotypes between healthy human individuals. Across the study: Three plates each covered CD4 naive and memory; CD8 naive two, CD8 memory one.

Generated by immunoSEQ multiplex PCR, the TCRdb table keeps only in-frame clones and is missing some. The table includes roughly 1,500,000 clones, approximately 98.5% detected once. V was pared by 4 bases and J by 3 bases, with 4 bases of the junction left unmatched. The germline CDR1 and CDR2 sequences are MNHNS and SASEGT. This CDR3 has 14 amino acids. The genes are TRBV6-1 and TRBJ2-7; 9 bases are shared with TRBD1. The sequence derives from a young man in good health. Material for sequencing was naive CD4+ T cells sorted from blood. The subset is: CD45RA+ positively selected. DNA for the CDR3: TGTGCCAGCAGTGGAGGGACAGGGAACTACGAGCAGTACTTC. Protein product: CASSGGTGNYEQYF.